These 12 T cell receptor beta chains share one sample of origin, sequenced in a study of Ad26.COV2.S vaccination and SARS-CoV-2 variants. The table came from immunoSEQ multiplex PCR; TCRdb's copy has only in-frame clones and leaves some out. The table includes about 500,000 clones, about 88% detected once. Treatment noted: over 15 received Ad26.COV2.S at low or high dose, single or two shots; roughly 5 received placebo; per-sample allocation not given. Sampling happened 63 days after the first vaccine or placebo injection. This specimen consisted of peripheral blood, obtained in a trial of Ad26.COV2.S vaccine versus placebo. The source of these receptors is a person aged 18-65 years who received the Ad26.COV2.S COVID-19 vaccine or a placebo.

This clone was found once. DNA of the CDR3: TGTGCCAGCAGGATCTTTACCCGCCTCGAGCAGTACTTC. Translating it yields CASRIFTRLEQYF. The chain employs TRBV21-1 and TRBJ2-7. TRBV21-1 is shown as a pseudogene. The CDR3 totals 13 residues.

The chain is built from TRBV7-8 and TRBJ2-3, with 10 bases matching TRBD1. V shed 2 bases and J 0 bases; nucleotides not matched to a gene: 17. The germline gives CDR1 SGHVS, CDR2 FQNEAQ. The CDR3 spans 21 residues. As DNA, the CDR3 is TGTGCCAGCAGCTTACGACCCGGGACAGGGGACTTCAAGGCTAGCACAGATACGCAGTATTTT. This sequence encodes CASSLRPGTGDFKASTDTQYF.

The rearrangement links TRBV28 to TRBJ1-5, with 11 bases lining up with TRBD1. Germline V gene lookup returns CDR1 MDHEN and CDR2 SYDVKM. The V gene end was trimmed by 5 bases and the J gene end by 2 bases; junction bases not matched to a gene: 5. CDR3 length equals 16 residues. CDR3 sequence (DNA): TGTGCCAGCAGTGGGACAGGGGGATTAGGCAATCAGCCCCAGCATTTT. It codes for CASSGTGGLGNQPQHF.

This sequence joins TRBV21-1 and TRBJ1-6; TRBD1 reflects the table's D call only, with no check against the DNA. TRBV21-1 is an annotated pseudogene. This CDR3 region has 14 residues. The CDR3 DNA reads TGTGCCAGCAGCAAAAAACGGACAGGGAGGCCCCTCCACTTT. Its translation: CASSKKRTGRPLHF.

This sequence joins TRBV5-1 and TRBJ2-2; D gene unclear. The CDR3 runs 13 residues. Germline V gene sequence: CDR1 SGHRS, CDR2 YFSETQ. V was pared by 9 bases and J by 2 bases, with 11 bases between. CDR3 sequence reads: CATGRTNTGELFF. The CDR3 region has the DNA TGCGCCACTGGACGGACCAACACCGGGGAGCTGTTTTTT.

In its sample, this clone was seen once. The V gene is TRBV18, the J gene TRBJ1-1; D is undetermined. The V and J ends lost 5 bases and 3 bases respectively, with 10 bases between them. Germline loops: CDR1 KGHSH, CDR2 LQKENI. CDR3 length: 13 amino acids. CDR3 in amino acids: CASSGQRDTEAFF. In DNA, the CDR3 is TGTGCCAGCTCAGGCCAGCGGGACACTGAAGCTTTCTTT.

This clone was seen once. The CDR3 loop reads CASSLSHRASGYGYTF. CDR3 nucleotide sequence: TGTGCCAGCAGTTTATCCCACAGGGCTTCGGGCTATGGCTACACCTTC. The chain employs TRBV28 and TRBJ1-2; D is perhaps TRBD1 (6 bases). The CDR3 has 16 amino acids. The germline V and J ends were trimmed by 1 base and 4 bases, with 16 bases remaining between them. Germline V gene data show CDR1 as MDHEN and CDR2 as SYDVKM.

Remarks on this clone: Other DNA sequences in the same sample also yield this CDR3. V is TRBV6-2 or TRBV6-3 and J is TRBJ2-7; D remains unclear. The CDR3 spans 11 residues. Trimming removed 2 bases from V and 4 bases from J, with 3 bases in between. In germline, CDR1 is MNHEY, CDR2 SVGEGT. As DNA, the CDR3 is TGTGCCAGCAGTTACGCTTACGAGCAGTACTTC. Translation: CASSYAYEQYF.

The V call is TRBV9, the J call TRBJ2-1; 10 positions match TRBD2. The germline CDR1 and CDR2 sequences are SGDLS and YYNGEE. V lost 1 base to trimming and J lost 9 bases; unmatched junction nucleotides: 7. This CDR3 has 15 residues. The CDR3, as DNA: TGTGCCAGCAGCGTATCCGGGACTAGCGCGGGTGAGCAGTTCTTC. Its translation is CASSVSGTSAGEQFF.

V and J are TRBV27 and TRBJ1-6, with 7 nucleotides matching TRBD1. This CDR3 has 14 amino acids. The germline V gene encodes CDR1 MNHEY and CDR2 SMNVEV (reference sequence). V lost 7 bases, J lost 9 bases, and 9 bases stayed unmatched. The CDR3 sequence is CASTPDRAFSPLHF. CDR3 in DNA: TGTGCCAGCACCCCAGACAGGGCTTTTTCACCCCTCCACTTT.

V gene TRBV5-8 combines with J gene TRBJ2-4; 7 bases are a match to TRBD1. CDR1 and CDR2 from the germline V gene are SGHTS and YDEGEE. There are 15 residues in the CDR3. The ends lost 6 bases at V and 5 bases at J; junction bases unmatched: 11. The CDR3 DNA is TGTGCCAGCAACCGGGACAGTGGATGGCAAAACATTCAGTACTTC. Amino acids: CASNRDSGWQNIQYF. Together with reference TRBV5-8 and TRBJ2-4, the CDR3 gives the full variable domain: EAGVTQSPTHLIKTRGQQATLRCSPISGHTSVYWYQQALGLGLQFLLWYDEGEERNRGNFPPRFSGRQFPNYSSELNVNALELEDSALYLCASNRDSGWQNIQYFGAGTRLSVL.

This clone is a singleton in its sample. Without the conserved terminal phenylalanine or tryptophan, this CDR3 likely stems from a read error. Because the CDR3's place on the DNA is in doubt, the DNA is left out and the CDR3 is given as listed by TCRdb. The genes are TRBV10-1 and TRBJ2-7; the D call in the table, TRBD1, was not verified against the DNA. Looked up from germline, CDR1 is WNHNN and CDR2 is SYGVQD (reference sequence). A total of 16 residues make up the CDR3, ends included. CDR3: CASTVQHSPRAVLSRH.